The 28 T cell receptor beta chains below all came from one sample that was sequenced in a study of Graves' ophthalmopathy and Graves' hyperthyroidism listed by TCRdb under 2018. This sample was sequenced with an Illumina HiSeq 2000. For repertoire sequencing, TCR beta CDR3 regions were amplified from RNA transcripts. A first-round RT-PCR used HTBI primers with the Qiagen OneStep RT-PCR kit, followed by a second-round multiplex PCR, size selection and purification. The public sequencing data were trimmed at Q25 with fastp and processed into clonotypes with MiXCR by TCRdb, which kept only in-frame beta chains. When rows share a CDR3 protein, they turn into one entry using the most common DNA and genes. This sample gives about 660,000 distinct CDR3 sequences in total; over 40% of them show up just once. Of the sample, roughly 3.5% is held by the ten largest clones. The sequencing sample was made of peripheral blood. The receptor set was obtained from an adult man with Graves' ophthalmopathy.

This clonotype was seen repeatedly, ten times or more. The gene calls are TRBV5-8 and TRBJ1-5, with D possibly matching TRBD1 (5 bases). Trimming cost V 4 bases and J 7 bases, with 18 bases left between them. Germline CDR1 SGHTS, CDR2 YDEGEE. The CDR3 is 15 amino acids. The CDR3 DNA reads as TGTGCCAGCAGCCGGGTAGTGGGGCGCGACCAGCCCCAGCATTTT. Protein: CASSRVVGRDQPQHF.

This chain joins TRBV19 and TRBJ1-2, with TRBD1 identical over 12 bases. V was pared by 5 bases and J by 4 bases, with 8 bases of the junction left unmatched. This CDR3 contains 16 residues. CDR1 LNHDA and CDR2 SQIVND come from the germline V gene (reference sequence). DNA of the CDR3: TGTGCCAGTAGTCCTACCCCGGGACAGGGGGCCTATGGCTACACCTTC. Translating it yields CASSPTPGQGAYGYTF.

This clonotype occurred once. CDR3 sequence reads: CASSSRRGGVANEKLFF. In DNA form, the CDR3 reads TGTGCCAGCAGCTCCCGTCGAGGGGGAGTGGCTAATGAAAAACTGTTTTTT. This chain joins TRBV7-9 and TRBJ1-4, with D perhaps TRBD1 (6 bases). Germline V gene sequence: CDR1 SEHNR, CDR2 FQNEAQ (reference sequence). CDR3 size: 17 residues. The ends were cut back, 4 bases at V and 3 bases at J, with 18 bases in the middle.

This clonotype appeared a single time. Given a much more abundant clone one base away, this may be a read error. The chain links TRBV10-3 to TRBJ1-3, with D hard to call. V shed 5 bases and J shed 5 bases, with 13 bases lying between them. This CDR3 has 14 residues. Looked up from germline, CDR1 is ENHRY and CDR2 is SYGVKD. CDR3 sequence reads: CAISYIGARNTIYF. In nucleotides, the CDR3 is TGTGCCATCAGTTACATCGGAGCCCGAAACACCATATATTTT.

This clonotype was detected only a few times. Here the CDR3 reads CASSFAPRGDTQYF. CDR3 coding DNA: TGCGCCAGCAGCTTCGCACCACGCGGGGATACGCAGTATTTT. This chain joins TRBV5-1 and TRBJ2-3; perhaps TRBD2 as D (5 bases). CDR3 length: 14 amino acids. In germline, CDR1 is SGHRS, CDR2 YFSETQ. V was shortened by 2 bases and J by 6 bases, with 13 bases between the two germline ends.

This chain uses TRBV7-9 with TRBJ2-5; the D call may be TRBD1 or TRBD2 (5 bases each). CDR3 length equals 15 residues. V was cut by 1 base and J by 4 bases, with 13 bases left in between. The germline gives CDR1 SEHNR, CDR2 FQNEAQ (reference sequence). In DNA, the CDR3 is TGTGCCAGCAGCTTAGGAAGGGCGAGGGGAGAGACCCAGTACTTC. Translated, it gives CASSLGRARGETQYF.

This clonotype came up many times. This rearrangement joins TRBV13 to TRBJ1-4; D uncertain. Trimming left V 5 bases short and J 8 bases short, with 15 bases between. The CDR3 runs to 14 residues. CDR1 is PRHDT and CDR2 is FYEKMQ in the germline V gene (reference sequence). The CDR3 bases are TGTGCCAGCAGCCCCGGGAGGCTTAGAGAAAAACTGTTTTTT. Residues: CASSPGRLREKLFF.

The table lists this clonotype with many counts. CDR3 DNA sequence: TGTGCCACCAGTGATGGGTTTTCGGATTCACCCCTCCACTTT. As protein: CATSDGFSDSPLHF. The chain recombines TRBV24-1 with TRBJ1-6, with no clear D. V dropped 3 bases and J dropped 8 bases, with 10 bases sitting between them. In germline, CDR1 is KGHDR, CDR2 SFDVKD. This CDR3 region has 14 residues.

This clonotype has ten or more counts. The rearrangement links TRBV25-1 to TRBJ2-5; D call uncertain. The CDR3 runs 15 residues. Trimming took off 4 bases at V and 0 bases at J, with 12 bases between the two ends. Germline CDR1 and CDR2: MGHDK and SYGVNS. The CDR3 DNA is TGTGCCAGCAGTGTTACAGTCTTATACCAAGAGACCCAGTACTTC. Amino acids: CASSVTVLYQETQYF.

This clonotype was recorded many times. The chain employs TRBV14 and TRBJ2-5; D is possibly TRBD1 or TRBD2 (6 bases each). Trimming took 4 bases from V and 3 from J, leaving 21 bases between them. This CDR3 is 17 amino acids long. Germline V gene data show CDR1 as SGHDN and CDR2 as FVKESK. This CDR3 reads CASSRRGYGGLEETQYF. DNA of the CDR3: TGTGCCAGCAGCCGTAGGGGCTACGGGGGCCTGGAAGAGACCCAGTACTTC.

This clonotype has a count of ten or more. The chain uses TRBV7-9 and TRBJ2-2; D unresolved. Trimming stripped 5 bases from V and 8 bases from J, with 9 bases between. This CDR3 spans 12 amino acids. Per germline, CDR1 SEHNR and CDR2 FQNEAQ (reference sequence). CDR3 sequence reads: CASSPPSGELFF. As DNA, the CDR3 is TGTGCCAGCAGCCCCCCGTCGGGGGAGCTGTTTTTT.

This clonotype has just a few counts. This rearrangement joins TRBV4-1 to TRBJ2-5; 9 bases are a match to TRBD2. This CDR3 spans 17 amino acids. The ends lost 0 bases at V and 2 bases at J; junction bases unmatched: 7. Germline CDR1 reads MGHRA; CDR2 reads YSYEKL. CDR3 sequence: CASSQESSGGLQETQYF. Written as DNA, the CDR3 is TGCGCCAGCAGCCAAGAAAGTAGCGGGGGCCTACAAGAGACCCAGTACTTC.

This clonotype has only a few counts. V gene TRBV10-3 combines with J gene TRBJ2-7, with D tentatively TRBD1 or TRBD2 (5 bases each). This CDR3 region has 15 residues. In germline, CDR1 is ENHRY, CDR2 SYGVKD. Trimming took 4 bases from V and 5 from J, leaving 18 bases between them. This CDR3 is CAISARGRREHEQYF. CDR3 DNA: TGTGCCATCAGTGCTAGGGGTCGCAGGGAGCACGAGCAGTACTTC.

A few counts support this clonotype. CDR3: CASNRDPQETQYF. DNA for the CDR3: TGTGCCAGTAACCGGGACCCACAAGAGACCCAGTACTTC. The genes are TRBV9 and TRBJ2-5; D may correspond to TRBD1 or TRBD2 (5 bases each). Trimming stripped 8 bases from V and 2 bases from J, with 13 bases between. Germline values: CDR1 SGDLS, CDR2 YYNGEE. The CDR3 sequence is 13 residues long.

The rearrangement uses TRBV25-1 and TRBJ2-6; unclear D gene. CDR3 length equals 14 residues. The germline CDR1 and CDR2 sequences are MGHDK and SYGVNS. Trimming removed 8 bases at V and 0 bases at J, with 8 bases between. The CDR3 coding sequence is TGTGCCAGCCCTCGGTACTCTGGGGCCAACGTCCTGACTTTC. The encoded protein is CASPRYSGANVLTF.

Concerning this clonotype itself: A much larger clone is a single base away; this may be a read error. This sequence joins TRBV27 and TRBJ1-1; D is unclear. This CDR3 spans 13 amino acids. Germline V gene lookup returns CDR1 MNHEY and CDR2 SMNVEV (reference sequence). For the CDR3, the DNA is TGTGCCGGCAGCGTAGCCTGGGATACTGAAGCTTTCTTT. This gives the protein CAGSVAWDTEAFF.

V is TRBV11-3 and J is TRBJ2-5; D not certain. The CDR3 length is 13 residues. V dropped 5 bases and J dropped 6 bases, with 13 bases sitting between them. The germline V gene has CDR1 SGHNT and CDR2 YENEEA. The CDR3 DNA reads as TGTGCCAGCAGCCGTGGTTGGAGTCAGACCCAGTACTTC. Protein product: CASSRGWSQTQYF.

This chain joins TRBV30 and TRBJ1-1; TRBD1 is a possible D gene (5 bases). CDR1 and CDR2 from the germline V gene are GTSNPN and SVGIG (reference sequence). The CDR3 is 13 amino acids. The ends were cut back, 0 bases at V and 11 bases at J, with 16 bases in the middle. As DNA, the CDR3 is TGTGCCTGGAGTGTCGGGGGTTCGACTGGCGCTTTCTTT. Translation gives CAWSVGGSTGAFF.

CDR3 DNA: TGTGCCAGCTCACCCCCCGGAGGGCGCACTGAAGCTTTCTTT. Translated, it gives CASSPPGGRTEAFF. The rearrangement links TRBV18 to TRBJ1-1; D not resolved. The germline V gene encodes CDR1 KGHSH and CDR2 LQKENI. V shed 3 bases and J shed 4 bases, with 12 bases lying between them. The CDR3 is 14 residues long.

Remarks on this clonotype: The junction departs from the called germline gene at one end, perhaps through a read error. The chain joins TRBV15 to TRBJ2-5; no reliable D call. The germline gives CDR1 LNHNV, CDR2 YYDKDF (reference sequence). The CDR3 is 8 amino acids. The CDR3 is CATSRDKF. In nucleotides, the CDR3 is TGTGCCACCAGCAGAGATAAATTC.

This clonotype was seen ten or more times. The chain has TRBV6-1 and TRBJ1-2; no clear D. Germline assignment: CDR1 MNHNS and CDR2 SASEGT. The CDR3 covers 15 residues. V lost 3 bases, J lost 4 bases, and 15 bases lay in between. The DNA of the CDR3 is TGTGCCAGCAGTGAGGCACACGGGAGGGTCTATGGCTACACCTTC. This gives the protein CASSEAHGRVYGYTF.

The table lists this clonotype with many counts. V gene TRBV20-1 combines with J gene TRBJ2-7; tentative D call: TRBD1 (6 bases). The CDR3 runs 13 residues. V shed 6 bases and J shed 0 bases, with 12 bases lying between them. CDR1 and CDR2 (germline): DFQATT, SNEGSKA (reference sequence). The CDR3 is CSAYGQSSYEQYF. The CDR3 nucleotides are TGCAGTGCGTACGGACAGAGCTCCTACGAGCAGTACTTC.

The rearrangement links TRBV2 to TRBJ1-2; D might be TRBD1 (5 bases). CDR3 length: 15 residues. The germline V gene encodes CDR1 SNHLY and CDR2 FYNNEI. With 6 bases removed from V and 0 bases from J, the gap between germline ends came to 14 bases. CDR3 sequence (DNA): TGTGCCAGCAGGAGGGTTACAGGAACTAACTATGGCTACACCTTC. Translated: CASRRVTGTNYGYTF. Looking up the rest from reference TRBV2 and TRBJ1-2 gives the full variable domain: EPEVTQTPSHQVTQMGQEVILRCVPISNHLYFYWYRQILGQKVEFLVSFYNNEISEKSEIFDDQFSVERPDGSNFTLKIRSTKLEDSAMYFCASRRVTGTNYGYTFGSGTRLTVV.

On this clonotype: At one end, the junction sequence differs from germline, possibly due to a read error. The chain recombines TRBV9 with TRBJ2-7, with 9 bases lining up with TRBD2. CDR1 SGDLS and CDR2 YYNGEE come from the germline V gene. CDR3 size: 15 residues. As DNA, the CDR3 is TGTGCCAGCATCGTAGGGCGCGGGGGGGGATACGAGCAGTACTTC. It is translated as CASIVGRGGGYEQYF.

The V call is TRBV29-1, the J call TRBJ2-5; possibly TRBD1 for D (7 bases). Germline V gene data show CDR1 as SQVTM and CDR2 as ANQGSEA. Between the trimmed V and J ends, which lost 1 base and 4 bases, there was a span of 13 bases. The CDR3 spans 14 residues. CDR3 in amino acids: CSVEVGGGAETQYF. CDR3 coding DNA: TGCAGCGTTGAAGTCGGAGGGGGCGCAGAGACCCAGTACTTC.

About this clonotype: This could be a read error, since a much larger clone is one nucleotide away. V and J are TRBV10-3 and TRBJ1-6; D is undetermined. Germline V CDR1 and CDR2: ENHRY, SYGVKD. The CDR3 loop spans 14 amino acids. CDR3: CASSDSTNNSPLHF. CDR3 DNA: TGTGCCAGCAGTGACTCGACTAATAATTCACCCCTCCACTTT.

This clonotype was seen only a few times. The chain uses TRBV2 and TRBJ1-1, with a tentative D call TRBD1 (6 bases). The CDR3 extends over 13 amino acids. Germline values: CDR1 SNHLY, CDR2 FYNNEI. Trimming pared 5 bases from V and 4 bases from J, leaving 11 bases between. DNA of the CDR3: TGTGCCAGCAGTTATACAGGGTTCACTGAAGCTTTCTTT. It is translated as CASSYTGFTEAFF.

This clonotype came up a few times. The germline gene is not matched at one end of the junction; a read error may be the cause. The chain joins TRBV27 to TRBJ2-5; 8 bases are shared with TRBD1. The germline V gene has CDR1 MNHEY and CDR2 SMNVEV (reference sequence). CDR3 size: 16 residues. The CDR3 sequence: CAGSPDRGRRRETQYF. The CDR3 region has the DNA TGTGCCGGCAGTCCTGACAGGGGAAGGCGTCGGGAGACCCAGTACTTC.